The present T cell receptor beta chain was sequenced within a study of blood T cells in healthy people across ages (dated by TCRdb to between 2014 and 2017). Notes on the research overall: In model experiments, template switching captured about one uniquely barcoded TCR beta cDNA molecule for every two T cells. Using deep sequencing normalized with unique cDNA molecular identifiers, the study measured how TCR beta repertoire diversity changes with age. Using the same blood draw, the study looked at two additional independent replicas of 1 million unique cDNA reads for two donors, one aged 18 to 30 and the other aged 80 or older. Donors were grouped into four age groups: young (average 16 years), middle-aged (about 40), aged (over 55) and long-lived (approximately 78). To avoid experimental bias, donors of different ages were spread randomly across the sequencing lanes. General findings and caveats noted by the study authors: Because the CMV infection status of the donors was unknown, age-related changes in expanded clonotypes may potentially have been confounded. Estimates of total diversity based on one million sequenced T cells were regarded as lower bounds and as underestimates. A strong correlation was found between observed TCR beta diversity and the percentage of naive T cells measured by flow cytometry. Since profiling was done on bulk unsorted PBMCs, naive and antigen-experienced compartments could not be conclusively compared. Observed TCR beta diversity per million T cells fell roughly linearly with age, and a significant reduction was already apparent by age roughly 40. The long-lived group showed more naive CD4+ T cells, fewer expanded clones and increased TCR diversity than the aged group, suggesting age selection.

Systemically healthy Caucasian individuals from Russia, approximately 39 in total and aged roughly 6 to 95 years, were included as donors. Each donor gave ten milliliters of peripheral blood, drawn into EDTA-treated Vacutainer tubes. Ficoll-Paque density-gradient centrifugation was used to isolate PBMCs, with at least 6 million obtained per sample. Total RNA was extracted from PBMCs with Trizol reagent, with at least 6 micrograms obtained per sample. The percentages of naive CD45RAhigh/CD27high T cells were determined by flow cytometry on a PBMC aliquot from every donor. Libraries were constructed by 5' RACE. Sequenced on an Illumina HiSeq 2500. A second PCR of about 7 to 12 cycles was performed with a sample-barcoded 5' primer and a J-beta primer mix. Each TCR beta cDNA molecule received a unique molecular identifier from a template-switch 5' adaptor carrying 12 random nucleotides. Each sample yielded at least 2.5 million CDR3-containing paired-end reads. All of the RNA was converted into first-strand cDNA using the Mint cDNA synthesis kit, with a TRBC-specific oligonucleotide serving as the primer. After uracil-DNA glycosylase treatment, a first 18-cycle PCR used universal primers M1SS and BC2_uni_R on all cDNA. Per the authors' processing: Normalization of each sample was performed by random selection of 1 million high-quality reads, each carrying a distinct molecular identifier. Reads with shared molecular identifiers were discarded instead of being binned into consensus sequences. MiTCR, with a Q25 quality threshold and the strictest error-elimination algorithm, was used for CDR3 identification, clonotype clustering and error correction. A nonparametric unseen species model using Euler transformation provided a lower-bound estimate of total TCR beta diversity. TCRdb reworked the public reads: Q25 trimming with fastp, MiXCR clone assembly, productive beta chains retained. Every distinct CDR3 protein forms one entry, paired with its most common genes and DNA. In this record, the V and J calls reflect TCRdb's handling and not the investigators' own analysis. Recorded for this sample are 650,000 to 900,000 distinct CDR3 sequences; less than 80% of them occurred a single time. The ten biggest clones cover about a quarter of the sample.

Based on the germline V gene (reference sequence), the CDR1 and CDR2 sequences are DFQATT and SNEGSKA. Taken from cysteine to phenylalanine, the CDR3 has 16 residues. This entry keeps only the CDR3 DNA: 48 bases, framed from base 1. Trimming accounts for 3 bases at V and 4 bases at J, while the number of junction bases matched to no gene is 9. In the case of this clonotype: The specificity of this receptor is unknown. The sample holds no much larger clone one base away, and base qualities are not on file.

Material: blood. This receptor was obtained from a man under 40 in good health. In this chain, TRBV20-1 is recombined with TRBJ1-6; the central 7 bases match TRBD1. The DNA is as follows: TGCAGTGCTAGTCGATCGGCAGGGGGATATAATTCACCCCTCCACTTT. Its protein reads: CSASRSAGGYNSPLHF.